This T cell receptor (beta chain) was profiled in a study of blood T cell repertoires in COVID-19. About the research overall: Italy, Spain and the United States were the sources of the convalescent and acute COVID-19 samples. From T cells, B-cell-depleted T cells, or PBMCs came the material, which was cDNA or gDNA.

This CDR3 spans 14 amino acids. J was trimmed by 6 bases and V by 4 bases; bases with no gene match: 10. The germline V gene has CDR1 SGHRS and CDR2 YFSETQ. Study processing details: Counts of nucleated cells, estimated from reference gene primer amplification, were obtained. TCRdb's copy holds only in-frame clones and misses some; the assay was immunoSEQ multiplex PCR. V and J calls and clone size are given by that table; D and trimming were obtained from the DNA. The data show fewer than 200,000 clones, approximately 79% seen once. The sequencing sample was made of peripheral blood. The chain combines TRBV5-1 with TRBJ2-7; TRBD1 aligns across 7 bases. This sequence originates from a woman between 65 and 79 years old with acute or convalescent COVID-19. The CDR3, as DNA: TGCGCCAGCAGCCCAAGACAGGGTCTGGGCGAGCAGTACTTC. Protein sequence: CASSPRQGLGEQYF. The entire variable domain, with the rest obtained from reference TRBV5-1 and TRBJ2-7, is as follows: KAGVTQTPRYLIKTRGQQVTLSCSPISGHRSVSWYQQTPGQGLQFLFEYFSETQRNKGNFPGRFSGRQFSNSRSEMNVSTLELGDSALYLCASSPRQGLGEQYFGPGTRLTVT.